This T cell receptor beta chain was recovered during a study of shared clonotypes between healthy human individuals. Study-level findings and limits: Read depth was anticipated to influence clonotype sharing among donors. With a few donors compared, around 5% of naive CD4 clonotypes were shared.

Germline V gene data show CDR1 as MNHEY and CDR2 as SMNVEV (reference sequence). The CDR3 totals 19 residues. V shed 5 bases and J 8 bases; nucleotides not matched to a gene: 16. Each sorted subset replicate got 200 ng genomic DNA, roughly 27,000 genomes. Clones were read by immunoSEQ multiplex PCR, and TCRdb kept only the in-frame ones, dropping some. The sample contains about 1 million clones, about 84% of which appear only once. As to this clone: No antigen is known for it.

Sequenced input: memory CD4+ T cells from PBMCs. The subset is: CD45RA-negative fraction. The source is a man younger than 35 in good health. Some clones in this sample may be carry-over from other donors' samples. V gene TRBV27 combines with J gene TRBJ2-1; 15 bases fit TRBD2. CDR3 DNA sequence: TGTGCCAGCAGTCCCCTCCCCGGGACTAGCGGGAGGCCGTTCCATGAGCAGTTCTTC. As protein: CASSPLPGTSGRPFHEQFF.